The 15 T cell receptor beta chains listed next were all sequenced from one sample in a study of siplizumab effects on memory and regulatory T cells. Assay used: immunoSEQ multiplex PCR; TCRdb lists only in-frame clones, some missing. Of 90,000 to 130,000 clones in the sample, approximately 92% were seen once. The sequenced sample was CD4+ T cells sorted from blood. All receptors come from a human donor in good health.

The chain employs TRBV15 and TRBJ2-7; TRBD1 is a possible D gene (8 bases). Germline assignment: CDR1 LNHNV and CDR2 YYDKDF (reference sequence). Trimming removed 3 bases from V and 9 bases from J, with 15 bases in between. The CDR3 is made up of 13 amino acids. CDR3 amino acids: CATSRIQGGVQYF. The DNA for the CDR3 is TGTGCCACCAGCAGGATACAGGGGGGGGTGCAGTACTTC.

The chain carries TRBV7-8 and TRBJ2-2; TRBD2 is a possible D gene (6 bases). The germline V and J ends were trimmed by 5 bases and 3 bases, with 19 bases remaining between them. The CDR3 length is 17 residues. The germline V gene encodes CDR1 SGHVS and CDR2 FQNEAQ. The CDR3 DNA reads as TGTGCCAGCAGCCGCGGCTGGGGGGAGACCGACACCGGGGAGCTGTTTTTT. Protein sequence: CASSRGWGETDTGELFF. Supplemented by reference TRBV7-8 and TRBJ2-2, the full variable domain reads GAGVSQSPRYKVAKRGQDVALRCDPISGHVSLFWYQQALGQGPEFLTYFQNEAQLDKSGLPSDRFFAERPEGSVSTLKIQRTQQEDSAVYLCASSRGWGETDTGELFFGEGSRLTVL.

The chain has TRBV6-5 and TRBJ2-7; D is possibly TRBD1 (6 bases). Trimming removed 7 bases at V and 6 bases at J, with 10 bases between. CDR1 and CDR2 from the germline V gene are MNHEY and SVGAGI. The CDR3 covers 11 residues. CDR3 amino acids: CASTLGGEQYF. The CDR3 DNA sequence: TGTGCCAGCACCTTAGGGGGCGAGCAGTACTTC.

The V and J genes are TRBV29-1 and TRBJ2-7; tentatively, D is TRBD1 (5 bases). This CDR3 has 15 residues. The V end lost 6 bases, the J end lost 6 bases, and 24 bases lay between the germline ends. Per germline, CDR1 SQVTM and CDR2 ANQGSEA. CDR3 in DNA: TGCAGCGTCTCTAGGTGGCAGGGATCGGAATCCGAGCAGTACTTC. It encodes CSVSRWQGSESEQYF.

J is TRBJ2-5 and V is TRBV5-4; 11 nucleotides align to TRBD2. Germline V gene data show CDR1 as SGHNT and CDR2 as YYREEE (reference sequence). V lost 4 bases to trimming and J lost 2 bases; unmatched junction nucleotides: 10. The CDR3 is 17 residues long. CDR3 region: CASSPRLAGRGQETQYF. The CDR3 region has the DNA TGTGCCAGCAGCCCCCGACTAGCGGGACGGGGGCAAGAGACCCAGTACTTC.

The gene calls are TRBV11-3 and TRBJ2-1; TRBD2 is a possible D gene (6 bases). Trimming stripped 5 bases from V and 3 bases from J, with 17 bases between. Germline loops: CDR1 SGHNT, CDR2 YENEEA. This CDR3 spans 16 amino acids. In nucleotides, the CDR3 is TGTGCCAGCAGCCCCTTCGGAGGCGGGGACTACAATGAGCAGTTCTTC. It translates to CASSPFGGGDYNEQFF.

V is TRBV5-1 and J is TRBJ1-3; unclear D gene. Germline values: CDR1 SGHRS, CDR2 YFSETQ. This CDR3 has 13 residues. V lost 2 bases, J lost 4 bases, and 7 bases lay in between. The CDR3 DNA reads TGCGCCAGCAGCTTCCAACTAGGAAACACCATATATTTT. As protein: CASSFQLGNTIYF.

The chain employs TRBV10-3 and TRBJ1-2; D gene unclear. Germline V gives CDR1 ENHRY, CDR2 SYGVKD. Trimming removed 6 bases from V and 5 bases from J, with 10 bases in between. The length of the CDR3 is 12 residues. The CDR3 reads CAIRGTAYGYTF. Written as DNA, the CDR3 is TGTGCCATCAGGGGCACGGCGTATGGCTACACCTTC.

The J gene is TRBJ1-1, the V gene TRBV5-6; TRBD1 matches at 9 bases. CDR3 length: 17 amino acids. Unmatched junction bases numbered 10, after V lost 4 bases and J lost 0 bases. CDR1 and CDR2 (germline): SGHDT, YYEEEE. The CDR3 bases are TGTGCCAGCAGCCCACTGGACAGGGGAAGCATGAACACTGAAGCTTTCTTT. Amino acids: CASSPLDRGSMNTEAFF.

The J gene is TRBJ2-3, the V gene TRBV19; 14 bases are shared with TRBD2. The junction had 7 bases not matched to a gene; V was cut back by 4 bases and J by 4 bases. The CDR3 totals 17 residues. Germline V CDR1 and CDR2: LNHDA, SQIVND (reference sequence). The CDR3 coding sequence is TGTGCCAGTAGTAAGGGGACTAGCGGGAGCTCCGCAGATACGCAGTATTTT. It translates to CASSKGTSGSSADTQYF.

The V call is TRBV6-1, the J call TRBJ1-6; D is ambiguous. CDR1 MNHNS and CDR2 SASEGT come from the germline V gene. Between the trimmed V and J ends, which lost 2 bases and 4 bases, there was a span of 9 bases. This CDR3 has 15 residues. CDR3 amino acids: CASSEYPNYNSPLHF. CDR3 coding DNA: TGTGCCAGCAGTGAATATCCAAATTATAATTCACCCCTCCACTTT.

This clone was recorded once. J is TRBJ2-3 and V is TRBV7-9; D call uncertain. The germline gives CDR1 SEHNR, CDR2 FQNEAQ (reference sequence). Trimming left V 1 base short and J 1 base short, with 9 bases between. This CDR3 spans 15 amino acids. The CDR3 DNA follows: TGTGCCAGCAGCTTAGGCAGGTTCCGCACAGATACGCAGTATTTT. It translates to CASSLGRFRTDTQYF.

The chain employs TRBV11-2 and TRBJ1-3; tentative D call: TRBD1 (6 bases). CDR1 and CDR2 from the germline V gene are SGHAT and FQNNGV. V dropped 5 bases and J dropped 1 base, with 15 bases sitting between them. The CDR3 contains 16 residues. CDR3 protein: CASSPLRGASGNTIYF. CDR3 sequence (DNA): TGTGCCAGCAGCCCCCTTCGGGGGGCTTCTGGAAACACCATATATTTT.

This sequence joins TRBV6-6 and TRBJ1-5; no clear D. This CDR3 comprises 16 residues. Germline V lookup: CDR1 MNHNY, CDR2 SVGAGI (reference sequence). V was trimmed by 7 bases and J by 0 bases, leaving 16 bases between them. The CDR3 region is CASTQLQTLSNQPQHF. The CDR3 DNA reads as TGTGCCAGCACCCAGCTACAGACCCTTAGCAATCAGCCCCAGCATTTT.

The chain uses TRBV5-6 and TRBJ2-2; D unresolved. The V end lost 5 bases, the J end lost 7 bases, and 6 bases lay between the germline ends. Germline CDR1 and CDR2: SGHDT and YYEEEE. There are 11 residues in the CDR3. Here the CDR3 DNA reads TGTGCCAGCAGTTACTTCGGGGAGCTGTTTTTT. Protein product: CASSYFGELFF.